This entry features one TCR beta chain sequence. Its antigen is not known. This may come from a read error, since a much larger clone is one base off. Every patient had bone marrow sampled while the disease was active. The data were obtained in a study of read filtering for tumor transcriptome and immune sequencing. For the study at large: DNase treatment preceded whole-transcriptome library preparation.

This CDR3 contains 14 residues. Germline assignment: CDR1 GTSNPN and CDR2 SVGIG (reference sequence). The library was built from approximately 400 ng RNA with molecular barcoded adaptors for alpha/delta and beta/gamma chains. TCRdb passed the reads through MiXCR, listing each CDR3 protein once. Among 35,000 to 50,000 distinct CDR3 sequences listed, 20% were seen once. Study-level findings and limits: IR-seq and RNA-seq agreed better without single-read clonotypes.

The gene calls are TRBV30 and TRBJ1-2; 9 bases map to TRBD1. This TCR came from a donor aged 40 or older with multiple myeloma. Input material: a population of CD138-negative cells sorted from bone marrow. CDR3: CAWRLQGANYSYTF. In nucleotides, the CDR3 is TGTGCCTGGAGATTACAGGGGGCGAACTATAGCTACACCTTC.